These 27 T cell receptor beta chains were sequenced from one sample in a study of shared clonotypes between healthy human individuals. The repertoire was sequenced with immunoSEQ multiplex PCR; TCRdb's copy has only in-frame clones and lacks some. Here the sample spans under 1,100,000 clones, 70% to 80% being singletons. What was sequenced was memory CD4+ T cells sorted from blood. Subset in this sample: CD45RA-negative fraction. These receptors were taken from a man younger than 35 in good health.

CDR3 loop: CASSPGQAAEGTQYF. Here the CDR3 DNA reads TGTGCCAGCAGCCCAGGACAGGCGGCCGAGGGGACCCAGTACTTC. V is TRBV9 and J is TRBJ2-5; 7 bases are a match to TRBD1. V shed 4 bases, J shed 7 bases, and the junction held 13 bases outside the gene matches. The germline gives CDR1 SGDLS, CDR2 YYNGEE. The CDR3 is made up of 15 amino acids.

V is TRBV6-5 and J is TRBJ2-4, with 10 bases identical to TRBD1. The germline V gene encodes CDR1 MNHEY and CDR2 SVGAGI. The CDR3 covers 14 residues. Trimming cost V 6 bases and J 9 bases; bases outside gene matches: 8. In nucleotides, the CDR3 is TGTGCCAGCAGCCAGGGACAGGGGTCGACCATTCAGTACTTC. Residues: CASSQGQGSTIQYF.

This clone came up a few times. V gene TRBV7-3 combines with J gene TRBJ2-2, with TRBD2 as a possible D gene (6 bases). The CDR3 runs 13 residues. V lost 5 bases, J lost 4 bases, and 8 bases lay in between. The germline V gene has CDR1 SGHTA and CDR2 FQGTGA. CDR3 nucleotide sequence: TGTGCCAGCAGCGGGGGGTCCACCGGGGAGCTGTTTTTT. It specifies CASSGGSTGELFF.

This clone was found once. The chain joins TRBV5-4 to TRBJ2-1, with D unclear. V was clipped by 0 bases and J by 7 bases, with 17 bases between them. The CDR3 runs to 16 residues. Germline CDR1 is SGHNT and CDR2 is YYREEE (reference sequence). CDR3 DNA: TGTGCCAGCAGCTTGGATGGCTTTAACCCCGGGAATGAGCAGTTCTTC. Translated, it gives CASSLDGFNPGNEQFF.

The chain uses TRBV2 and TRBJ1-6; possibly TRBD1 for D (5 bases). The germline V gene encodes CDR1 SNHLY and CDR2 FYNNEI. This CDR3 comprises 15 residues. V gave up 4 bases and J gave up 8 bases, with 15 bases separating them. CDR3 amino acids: CASSGSGRTDSPLHF. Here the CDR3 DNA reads TGTGCCAGCAGTGGATCGGGACGGACCGATTCACCCCTCCACTTT.

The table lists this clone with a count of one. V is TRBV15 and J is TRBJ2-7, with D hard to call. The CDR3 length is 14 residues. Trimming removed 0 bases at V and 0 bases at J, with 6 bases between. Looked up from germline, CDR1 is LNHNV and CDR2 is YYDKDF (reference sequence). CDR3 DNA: TGTGCCACCAGCAGAGATTTCGCCTCCTACGAGCAGTACTTC. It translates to CATSRDFASYEQYF.

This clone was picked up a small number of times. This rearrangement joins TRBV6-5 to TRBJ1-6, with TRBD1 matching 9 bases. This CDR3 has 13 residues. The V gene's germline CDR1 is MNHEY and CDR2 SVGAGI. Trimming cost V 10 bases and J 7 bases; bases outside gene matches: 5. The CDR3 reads CATRDRDNSPLHF. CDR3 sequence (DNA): TGTGCCACCAGGGACAGGGACAATTCACCCCTCCACTTT.

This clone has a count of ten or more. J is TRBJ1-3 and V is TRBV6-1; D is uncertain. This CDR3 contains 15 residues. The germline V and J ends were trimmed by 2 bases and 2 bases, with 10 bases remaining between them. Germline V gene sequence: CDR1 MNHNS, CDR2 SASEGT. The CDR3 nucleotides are TGTGCCAGCAGTGAACAGGATTTTCCTGGAAACACCATATATTTT. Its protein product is CASSEQDFPGNTIYF.

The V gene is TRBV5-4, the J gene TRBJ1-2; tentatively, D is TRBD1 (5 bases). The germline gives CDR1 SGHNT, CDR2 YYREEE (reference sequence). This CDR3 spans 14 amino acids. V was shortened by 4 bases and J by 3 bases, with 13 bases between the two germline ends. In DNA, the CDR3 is TGTGCCAGCAGCGGGGGTCTCCAGGACTATGGCTACACCTTC. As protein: CASSGGLQDYGYTF.

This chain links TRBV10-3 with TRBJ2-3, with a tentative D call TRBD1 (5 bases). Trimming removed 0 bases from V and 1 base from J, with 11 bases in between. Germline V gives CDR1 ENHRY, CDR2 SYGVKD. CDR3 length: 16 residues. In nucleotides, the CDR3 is TGTGCCATCAGTGAGTCAAGGGGCGTCGGCACAGATACGCAGTATTTT. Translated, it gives CAISESRGVGTDTQYF.

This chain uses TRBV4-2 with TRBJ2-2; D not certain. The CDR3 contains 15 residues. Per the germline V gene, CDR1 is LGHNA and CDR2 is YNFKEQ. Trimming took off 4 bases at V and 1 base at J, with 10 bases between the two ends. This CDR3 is CASSPDRLNTGELFF. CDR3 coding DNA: TGTGCCAGCAGCCCAGATAGACTGAACACCGGGGAGCTGTTTTTT.

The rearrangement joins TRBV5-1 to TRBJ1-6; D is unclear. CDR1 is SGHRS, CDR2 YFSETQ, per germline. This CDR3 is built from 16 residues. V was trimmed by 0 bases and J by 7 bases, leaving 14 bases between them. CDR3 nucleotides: TGCGCCAGCAGCTTGGGAACGGGTATGGAGAATTCACCCCTCCACTTT. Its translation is CASSLGTGMENSPLHF.

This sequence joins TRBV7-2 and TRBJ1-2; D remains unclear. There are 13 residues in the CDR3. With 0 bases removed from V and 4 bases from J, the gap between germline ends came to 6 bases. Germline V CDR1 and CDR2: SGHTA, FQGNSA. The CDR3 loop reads CASSLAVLYGYTF. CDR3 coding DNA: TGTGCCAGCAGCTTAGCAGTCCTCTATGGCTACACCTTC.

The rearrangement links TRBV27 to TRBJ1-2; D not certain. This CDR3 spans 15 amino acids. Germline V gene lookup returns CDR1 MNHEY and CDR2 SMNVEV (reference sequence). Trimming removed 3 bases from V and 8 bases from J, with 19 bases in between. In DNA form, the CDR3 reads TGTGCCAGCAGTTTCGCTAATTATGGCGCCTACGGCTACACCTTC. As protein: CASSFANYGAYGYTF.

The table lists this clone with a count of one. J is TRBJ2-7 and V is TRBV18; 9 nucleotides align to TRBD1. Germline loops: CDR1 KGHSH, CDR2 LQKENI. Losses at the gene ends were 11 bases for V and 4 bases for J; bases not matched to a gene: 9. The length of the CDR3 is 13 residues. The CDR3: CAGWDREEYEQYF. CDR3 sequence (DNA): TGTGCCGGATGGGACAGGGAGGAGTACGAGCAGTACTTC.

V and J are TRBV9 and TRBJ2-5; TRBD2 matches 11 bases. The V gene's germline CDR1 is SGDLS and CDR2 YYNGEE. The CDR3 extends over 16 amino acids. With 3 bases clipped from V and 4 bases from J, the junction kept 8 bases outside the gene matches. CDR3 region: CASSEDGTSGRETQYF. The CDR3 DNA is TGTGCCAGCAGCGAAGACGGGACTAGCGGACGAGAGACCCAGTACTTC.

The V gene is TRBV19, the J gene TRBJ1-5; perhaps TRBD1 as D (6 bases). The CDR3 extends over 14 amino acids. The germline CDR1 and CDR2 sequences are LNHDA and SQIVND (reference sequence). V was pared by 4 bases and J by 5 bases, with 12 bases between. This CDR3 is CASSRGGSDQPQHF. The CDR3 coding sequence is TGTGCCAGTAGTAGAGGGGGAAGCGATCAGCCCCAGCATTTT.

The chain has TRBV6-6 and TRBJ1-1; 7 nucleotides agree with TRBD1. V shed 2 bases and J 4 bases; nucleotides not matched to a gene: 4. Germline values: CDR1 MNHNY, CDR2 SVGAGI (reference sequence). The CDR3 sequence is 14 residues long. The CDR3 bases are TGTGCCAGCAGTTACCGACAGGGTAGCACTGAAGCTTTCTTT. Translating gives CASSYRQGSTEAFF.

The CDR3 bases are TGTGCCTGGAGTGAAGACCCCCCGGGACTAGCGGGAGGCCGCCACGAGCAGTACTTC. It translates to CAWSEDPPGLAGGRHEQYF. The V gene is TRBV30, the J gene TRBJ2-7; 15 bases agree with TRBD2. With V trimmed by 1 base and J by 5 bases, 15 bases remained unmatched. The length of the CDR3 is 19 residues. Germline V gene data show CDR1 as GTSNPN and CDR2 as SVGIG (reference sequence). The variable domain in full, completed from reference TRBV30 and TRBJ2-7, reads SQTIHQWPATLVQPVGSPLSLECTVEGTSNPNLYWYRQAAGRGLQLLFYSVGIGQISSEVPQNLSASRPQDRQFILSSKKLLLSDSGFYLCAWSEDPPGLAGGRHEQYFGPGTRLTVT.

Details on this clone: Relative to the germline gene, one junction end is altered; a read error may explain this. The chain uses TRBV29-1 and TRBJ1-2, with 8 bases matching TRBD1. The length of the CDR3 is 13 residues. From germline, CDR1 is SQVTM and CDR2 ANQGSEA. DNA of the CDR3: TGCAGCGTTGGGACAGGGCTGGGGTATGACTACACCTTC. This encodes CSVGTGLGYDYTF. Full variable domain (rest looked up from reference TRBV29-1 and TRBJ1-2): SAVISQKPSRDICQRGTSLTIQCQVDSQVTMMFWYRQQPGQSLTLIATANQGSEATYESGFVIDKFPISRPNLTFSTLTVSNMSPEDSSIYLCSVGTGLGYDYTFGSGTRLTVV.

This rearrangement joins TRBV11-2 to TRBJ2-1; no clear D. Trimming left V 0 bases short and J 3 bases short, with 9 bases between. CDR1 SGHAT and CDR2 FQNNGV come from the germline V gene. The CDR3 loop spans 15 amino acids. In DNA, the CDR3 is TGTGCCAGCAGCTTAGATGGGCACGGCTACAATGAGCAGTTCTTC. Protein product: CASSLDGHGYNEQFF.

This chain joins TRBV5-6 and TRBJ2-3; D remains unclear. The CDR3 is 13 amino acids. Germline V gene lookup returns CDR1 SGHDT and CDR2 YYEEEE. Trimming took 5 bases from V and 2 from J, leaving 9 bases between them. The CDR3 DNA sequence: TGTGCCAGCAGTCGTACCCTCACAGATACGCAGTATTTT. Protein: CASSRTLTDTQYF.

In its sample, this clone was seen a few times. The CDR3 DNA reads as TGTGCCAGCTCACCACGGGGAGAGGGCCTCTATGGCTACACCTTC. Its protein product is CASSPRGEGLYGYTF. The chain couples TRBV18 to TRBJ1-2; no reliable D call. From germline, CDR1 is KGHSH and CDR2 LQKENI. The CDR3 spans 15 residues. V dropped 1 base and J dropped 4 bases, with 13 bases sitting between them.

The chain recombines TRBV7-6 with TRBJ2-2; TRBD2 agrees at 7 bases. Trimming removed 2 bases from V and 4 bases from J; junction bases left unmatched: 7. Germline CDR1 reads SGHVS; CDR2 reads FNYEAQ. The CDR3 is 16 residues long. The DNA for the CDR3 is TGTGCCAGCAGCTTAAAGTCGGGAGGAAGCACCGGGGAGCTGTTTTTT. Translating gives CASSLKSGGSTGELFF.

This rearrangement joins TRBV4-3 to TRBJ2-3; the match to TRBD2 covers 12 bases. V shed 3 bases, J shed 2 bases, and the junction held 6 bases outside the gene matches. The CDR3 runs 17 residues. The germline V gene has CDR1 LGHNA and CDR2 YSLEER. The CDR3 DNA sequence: TGCGCCAGCAGCCAGAGGACTAGCGGGGAACTCACAGATACGCAGTATTTT. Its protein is CASSQRTSGELTDTQYF.

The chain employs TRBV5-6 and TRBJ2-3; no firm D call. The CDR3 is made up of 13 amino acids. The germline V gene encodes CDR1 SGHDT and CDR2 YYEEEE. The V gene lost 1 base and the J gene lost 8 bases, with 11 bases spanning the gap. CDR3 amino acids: CASSLRRQTTQYF. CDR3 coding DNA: TGTGCCAGCAGCTTGCGCCGGCAGACTACGCAGTATTTT. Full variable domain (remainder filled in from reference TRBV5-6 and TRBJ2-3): DAGVTQSPTHLIKTRGQQVTLRCSPKSGHDTVSWYQQALGQGPQFIFQYYEEEERQRGNFPDRFSGHQFPNYSSELNVNALLLGDSALYLCASSLRRQTTQYFGPGTRLTVL.

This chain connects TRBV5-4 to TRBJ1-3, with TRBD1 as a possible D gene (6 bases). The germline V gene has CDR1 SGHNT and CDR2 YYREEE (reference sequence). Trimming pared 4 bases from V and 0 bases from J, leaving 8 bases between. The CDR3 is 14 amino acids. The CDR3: CASSVQGSGNTIYF. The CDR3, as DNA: TGTGCCAGCAGCGTACAGGGCTCTGGAAACACCATATATTTT.